This T cell receptor beta chain was recorded in a study of spatial heterogeneity in lung cancer. Overall study context: Around two years after resection was the median timing of the follow-up PBMC samples, which were sequenced when available.

Each TCR cDNA molecule bore a unique molecular identifier. TCRdb re-derived calls from the 5' RACE reads in MiXCR, one entry per CDR3 protein. The sample has roughly 29,000 distinct CDR3 sequences; approximately 5.9% are singletons. Specified time point: blood at routine non-recurrence follow-up after resection. Tumor, nontumor lung or frozen PBMC supplied whole RNA, sequenced without sorting. This clonotype was observed at least ten times. Its antigen remains unidentified. Study-level points and caveats: Ubiquitous expanded tumor TCRs were seen in blood more at resection than at follow-up.

V shed 2 bases and J shed 2 bases, with 10 bases lying between them. CDR1 and CDR2 (germline): DFQATT, SNEGSKA (reference sequence). This CDR3 is built from 14 residues. The material sequenced was PBMCs, taken at follow-up. The sequence derives from a female donor with early-stage non-small cell lung cancer. The chain uses TRBV20-1 and TRBJ2-1; D is tentatively TRBD1 or TRBD2 (5 bases each). CDR3 amino acids: CSARFGTAYNEQFF. The CDR3 DNA follows: TGCAGTGCTAGATTCGGGACGGCCTACAATGAGCAGTTCTTC.